Given below is one TCR beta chain in context. What this receptor recognizes is not known. Base qualities were left out, and no much larger clone turns up one base away. The sample's time point label, decoded: baseline before first vaccination. Samples from vaccinated people were obtained from the UK trials COV001 and COV002, which included a single-blind randomized controlled phase 2/3 trial of AZD1222 (ChAdOx1 nCoV-19) in healthy adults. Trial participant PBMC samples were collected at day 0 and day 28 after the second dose for TCRbeta chain sequencing. This sample is part of a study of T cell responses to AZD1222 COVID-19 vaccine (TCRdb year 2021). Notes on the research overall: AZD1222 recipients given second doses at about 4 weeks or at about 12 weeks were pooled, since spike-specific TCR depth and breadth were not found to differ between the two schedules. Trial participants were enrolled into age subgroups of 18-55, 56-69 and 70-plus years, which contained roughly 140, 27 and 60 TCR-sequenced participants, respectively. TCR sequencing covered fewer than 250 trial participants: 200 to 220 given two doses of AZD1222 and approximately 26 given two doses of MenACWY control vaccine. Broader findings and caveats from the paper: The 56-69-year group was small, and its depth increase did not reach significance, likely because of low power. After two AZD1222 doses, spike-specific TCR breadth and depth were significantly higher than at day 0 and than in MenACWY recipients. Participants were mostly white British and included more females than males, and it was suggested by the authors that clonal diversity may have been underestimated. Reportedly, almost half of the unique spike-specific TCRs recognized epitopes lying outside the regions that are mutated in the B.1.351 and B.1.1.7 variants. CD4 TCRs associated with the vaccine covered the entire spike protein, and the dominant responses were in regions 160-218 and 743-854. Only 5 to 7 AZD1222 recipients were SARS-CoV-2 seropositive at baseline, limiting conclusions about previously exposed vaccinees. Because no day 14 peak-response samples were available, repertoires were characterized only after the peak T cell response.

Between the V and J ends, shortened by 5 bases and 10 bases respectively, the junction contains 20 bases. There are 14 amino acids in the CDR3, from cysteine to phenylalanine inclusive. Of all the DNA, just the CDR3 is kept, 42 bases in frame from base 1. CDR1 and CDR2 are read off the germline V gene as ENHRY and SYGVKD. The CDR3 regions of human TCRbeta chains were analyzed by immunosequencing. As for the original processing: TCRs in the repertoires were compared against a reference library of SARS-CoV-2-specific TCRs that had been generated with the MIRA antigen-specificity platform. Breadth was defined as the fraction of unique TCRs that were SARS-CoV-2-associated, and depth was defined as the fraction of total T cells that were SARS-CoV-2-associated. Each spike-specific TCR was assigned to its reactive spike region and to a CD4 or CD8 class using the MIRA data. Log10-transformed breadth and depth values were compared by one-way ANOVA with Sidak's multiple comparisons tests. As stored in TCRdb, this immuneACCESS dataset retains in-frame rearrangements with V and J assigned. A fraction of the clones does not appear; measured against another copy, unresolved V genes explain less than half of the discrepancy, and the remainder lacks a known reason. V, J and clone size reflect that table, while D and trimming were determined from the DNA. Here the sample has 75,000 to 100,000 clones; roughly 87% occur a single time. Roughly 1.5% of the sample belongs to the ten largest clones.

The V gene is TRBV10-3 and the J gene is TRBJ1-2; no D gene can be assigned with confidence. This TCR was recovered from an adult in good health. Here the sequenced sample was peripheral blood, taken on day 0 of AZD1222 vaccination. The CDR3 has the sequence CAISRENGGVYYTF. The nucleotides are TGTGCCATCAGTAGGGAAAACGGTGGCGTTTACTACACCTTC.